A single sample is the source of the 14 T cell receptor beta chains below, sequenced in a study of Graves' ophthalmopathy and Graves' hyperthyroidism. Transcripts of RNA were the source for amplifying TCR beta CDR3 regions. The first round was an RT-PCR with HTBI primers, and the second round was a multiplex PCR. TCRdb called the multiplex PCR reads again in MiXCR, with one record for every CDR3 protein. The sample has tens of thousands of distinct CDR3 sequences; around 50% are singletons. The sequencing sample was made of peripheral blood. The receptors stem from an adult man with Graves' ophthalmopathy.

This chain's CDR3 is CASSLVPGGGKTQYF. CDR3 nucleotide sequence: TGCGCCAGCAGCTTGGTCCCAGGGGGCGGGAAGACCCAGTACTTC. The chain is built from TRBV5-1 and TRBJ2-5; 8 bases map to TRBD1. The ends lost 0 bases at V and 6 bases at J; junction bases unmatched: 7. Germline V gives CDR1 SGHRS, CDR2 YFSETQ. The CDR3 sequence is 15 residues long.

The chain combines TRBV9 with TRBJ2-5, with D perhaps being TRBD1 or TRBD2 (6 bases each). This CDR3 region has 14 residues. Germline-derived CDR1 and CDR2 are SGDLS and YYNGEE. V was shortened by 7 bases and J by 0 bases, with 13 bases between the two germline ends. The chain's CDR3 is CASSGRGDQETQYF. Written as DNA, the CDR3 is TGTGCCAGCTCAGGTAGGGGGGACCAAGAGACCCAGTACTTC.

This chain joins TRBV11-2 and TRBJ2-1; D is possibly TRBD1 (6 bases). V was trimmed by 5 bases and J by 5 bases, leaving 10 bases between them. This CDR3 spans 13 amino acids. The germline CDR1 and CDR2 sequences are SGHAT and FQNNGV. The CDR3 DNA reads TGTGCCAGCAGCCGAGAGGGGGACAATGAGCAGTTCTTC. Amino acid sequence: CASSREGDNEQFF.

The chain is built from TRBV24-1 and TRBJ2-1; D is possibly TRBD2 (6 bases). Germline V gene data show CDR1 as KGHDR and CDR2 as SFDVKD. The CDR3 has 14 residues. Trimming took off 9 bases at V and 6 bases at J, with 17 bases between the two ends. This CDR3 reads CATPRGSSVNEQFF. In nucleotides, the CDR3 is TGTGCCACCCCCCGGGGGTCTAGCGTCAATGAGCAGTTCTTC.

V usage is TRBV6-1 and J usage is TRBJ2-7; TRBD1 matches at 12 bases. Germline V CDR1 and CDR2: MNHNS, SASEGT. The CDR3 runs to 15 residues. The CDR3 DNA reads as TGTGCCAGCAGTAAAGGGACAGGGGGCTCCTACGAGCAGTTCGTC. Its protein is CASSKGTGGSYEQFV.

V and J are TRBV19 and TRBJ1-1; 8 positions match TRBD1. This CDR3 comprises 14 residues. J was trimmed by 11 bases and V by 5 bases; bases with no gene match: 13. Germline CDR1 LNHDA, CDR2 SQIVND (reference sequence). CDR3 sequence: CASSSAGQGAVAFF. CDR3 nucleotide sequence: TGTGCCAGTAGTTCTGCGGGGCAGGGGGCGGTGGCTTTCTTT. Full variable domain (outside the CDR3, taken from reference TRBV19 and TRBJ1-1): DGGITQSPKYLFRKEGQNVTLSCEQNLNHDAMYWYRQDPGQGLRLIYYSQIVNDFQKGDIAEGYSVSREKKESFPLTVTSAQKNPTAFYLCASSSAGQGAVAFFGQGTRLTVV.

This clonotype was seen ten or more times. The chain couples TRBV14 to TRBJ2-7; no clear D gene. Germline V gene data show CDR1 as SGHDN and CDR2 as FVKESK. The CDR3 consists of 13 residues. With 4 bases removed from V and 0 bases from J, the gap between germline ends came to 7 bases. The CDR3 spells CASSLYSSYEQYF. DNA for the CDR3: TGTGCCAGCAGCCTATATAGCTCCTACGAGCAGTACTTC.

This clonotype was seen repeatedly, ten times or more. It may be a read error: a sequence one base away is much more abundant. The genes are TRBV20-1 and TRBJ2-7; no clear D gene. CDR1 DFQATT and CDR2 SNEGSKA come from the germline V gene (reference sequence). The CDR3 length is 13 residues. The V gene lost 8 bases and the J gene lost 0 bases, with 14 bases spanning the gap. The DNA of the CDR3 is TGCAGTACTACCCCCGACACCTCCTACGAGCAGTACTTC. This gives the protein CSTTPDTSYEQYF.

This clonotype appeared once. This sequence joins TRBV5-1 and TRBJ2-5; 16 nucleotides agree with TRBD2. This CDR3 region has 16 residues. The germline V gene has CDR1 SGHRS and CDR2 YFSETQ. After removal of 3 bases from V and 6 bases from J, the junction contained 5 bases not matched to a gene. In DNA, the CDR3 is TGCGCCAGCAGCTCGGGGACTAGCGGGAGGGTGCAGACCCAGTACTTC. Protein sequence: CASSSGTSGRVQTQYF.

The chain combines TRBV19 with TRBJ2-7, with 9 bases identical to TRBD2. The CDR3 spans 13 residues. J was trimmed by 10 bases and V by 8 bases; bases with no gene match: 12. The germline V gene encodes CDR1 LNHDA and CDR2 SQIVND (reference sequence). The CDR3 loop is CASSTDTGTSQYF. CDR3 bases: TGTGCCAGTTCGACGGATACAGGGACTAGCCAGTACTTC. Variable domain in full (rest from reference TRBV19 and TRBJ2-7): DGGITQSPKYLFRKEGQNVTLSCEQNLNHDAMYWYRQDPGQGLRLIYYSQIVNDFQKGDIAEGYSVSREKKESFPLTVTSAQKNPTAFYLCASSTDTGTSQYFGPGTRLTVT.

This clonotype was picked up many times. The chain combines TRBV7-2 with TRBJ1-1; D may be TRBD1 (6 bases). This CDR3 is 13 amino acids long. Germline CDR1 is SGHTA and CDR2 is FQGNSA. The V gene lost 3 bases and the J gene lost 5 bases, with 10 bases spanning the gap. The CDR3 spells CASSFTGLTEAFF. The CDR3 bases are TGTGCCAGCAGCTTCACAGGGCTTACTGAAGCTTTCTTT.

The chain joins TRBV5-1 to TRBJ2-2, with TRBD1 matching over 7 bases. Germline V gene data show CDR1 as SGHRS and CDR2 as YFSETQ. J lost 1 base, V lost 3 bases, and 3 bases had no gene match. This CDR3 spans 15 amino acids. DNA for the CDR3: TGCGCCAGCAGCTACTGGACAGGGAACACCGGGGAGCTGTTTTTT. Its protein is CASSYWTGNTGELFF. Variable domain in full (rest from reference TRBV5-1 and TRBJ2-2): KAGVTQTPRYLIKTRGQQVTLSCSPISGHRSVSWYQQTPGQGLQFLFEYFSETQRNKGNFPGRFSGRQFSNSRSEMNVSTLELGDSALYLCASSYWTGNTGELFFGEGSRLTVL.

The chain is built from TRBV19 and TRBJ2-7; TRBD1 matches 10 bases. V was pared by 7 bases and J by 0 bases, with 9 bases of the junction left unmatched. Germline V CDR1 and CDR2: LNHDA, SQIVND (reference sequence). The CDR3 contains 16 residues. The CDR3 bases are TGTGCCAGTACCCCGCGAGGACAGGGGGGCTCCTACGAGCAGTACTTC. This translates into CASTPRGQGGSYEQYF.

The chain recombines TRBV5-1 with TRBJ2-7, with D possibly matching TRBD2 (6 bases). There are 17 residues in the CDR3. V lost 3 bases and J 1 base, leaving 20 bases between the germline ends. The germline gives CDR1 SGHRS, CDR2 YFSETQ. CDR3 nucleotide sequence: TGCGCCAGCAGCTCACATTCTAGCGTACCCCTGTCCTACGAGCAGTACTTC. This translates into CASSSHSSVPLSYEQYF.